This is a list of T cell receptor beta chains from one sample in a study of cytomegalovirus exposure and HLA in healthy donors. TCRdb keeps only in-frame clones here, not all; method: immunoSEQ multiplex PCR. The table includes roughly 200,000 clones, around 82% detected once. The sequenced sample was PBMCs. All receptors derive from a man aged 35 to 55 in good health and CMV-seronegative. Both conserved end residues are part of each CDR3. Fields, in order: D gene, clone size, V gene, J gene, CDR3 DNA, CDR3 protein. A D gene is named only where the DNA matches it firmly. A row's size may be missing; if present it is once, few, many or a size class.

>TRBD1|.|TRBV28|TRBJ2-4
TGTGCCAGCAGGGATACAGGGGTCGACATTCAGTACTTC
CASRDTGVDIQYF
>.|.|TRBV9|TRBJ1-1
TGTGCCAGCAGCGTAGGAGAGGTCCCGAACACTGAAGCTTTCTTT
CASSVGEVPNTEAFF
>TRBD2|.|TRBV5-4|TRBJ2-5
TGTGCCAGCAGCTACGGGTCTAGCGGGGGAGGGAAGACCCAGTACTTC
CASSYGSSGGGKTQYF
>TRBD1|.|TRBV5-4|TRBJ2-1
TGTGCCAGCAGCTTGTTTGGACAGGCCCCTTCCTACAATGAGCAGTTCTTC
CASSLFGQAPSYNEQFF
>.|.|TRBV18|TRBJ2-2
TGTGCCAGCTCACCATTGTCGATTACAGCGAACACCGGGGAGCTGTTTTTT
CASSPLSITANTGELFF
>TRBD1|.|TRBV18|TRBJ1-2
TGTGCCAGCTCACCGGCGACAGGGGTTACCGGGATCTATGGCTACACCTTC
CASSPATGVTGIYGYTF
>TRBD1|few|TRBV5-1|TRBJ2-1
TGCGCCAGCAGCTTGGAAGGGCCAGGGGGCGGTTCGGATGAGCAGTTCTTC
CASSLEGPGGGSDEQFF
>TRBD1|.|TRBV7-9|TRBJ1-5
TGTGCCAGCAGCCCGGGGACAGGGGGCCTAAGCAATCAGCCCCAGCATTTT
CASSPGTGGLSNQPQHF
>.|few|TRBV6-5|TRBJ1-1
TGTGCCAGCAGTTCCAGGGGAGTAGGCTCTGAAGCTTTCTTT
CASSSRGVGSEAFF
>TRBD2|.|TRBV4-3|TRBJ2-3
TGCGCCAGCAGCCAAGATAGGTCTAGCGGACTATCTAGCACAGATACGCAGTATTTT
CASSQDRSSGLSSTDTQYF
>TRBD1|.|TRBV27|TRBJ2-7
TGTGCCAGCAGTTGGGGACAGGGTACCTACGAGCAGTACTTC
CASSWGQGTYEQYF
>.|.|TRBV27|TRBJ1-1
TGTGCCAGCAGTCTGGACACGGCGAACACTGAAGCTTTCTTT
CASSLDTANTEAFF
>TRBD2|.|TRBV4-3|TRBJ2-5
TGCGCCAGCAGCCAAGCCTGGCTAGCGGGGCAAGAGACCCAGTACTTC
CASSQAWLAGQETQYF
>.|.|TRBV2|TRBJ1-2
TGTGCCAGCGGGCTGGGTGATGGCTACACCTTC
CASGLGDGYTF